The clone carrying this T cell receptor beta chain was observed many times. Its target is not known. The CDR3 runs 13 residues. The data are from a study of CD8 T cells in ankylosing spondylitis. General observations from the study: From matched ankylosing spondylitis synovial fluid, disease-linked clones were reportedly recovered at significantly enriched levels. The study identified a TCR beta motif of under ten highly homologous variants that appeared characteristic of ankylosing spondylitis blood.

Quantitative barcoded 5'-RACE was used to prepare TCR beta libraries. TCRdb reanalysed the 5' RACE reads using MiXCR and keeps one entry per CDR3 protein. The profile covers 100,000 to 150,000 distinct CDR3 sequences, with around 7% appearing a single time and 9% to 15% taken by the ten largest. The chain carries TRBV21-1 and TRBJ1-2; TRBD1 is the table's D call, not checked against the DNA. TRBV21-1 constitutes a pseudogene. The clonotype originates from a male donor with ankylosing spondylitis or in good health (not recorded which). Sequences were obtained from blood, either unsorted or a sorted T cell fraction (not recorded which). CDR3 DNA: TGTGTCCAAAATTGGGGCCGTTACTATGGCTACACCTTC. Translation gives CVQNWGRYYGYTF.